Below, 5 T cell receptor beta chains from the same sample are listed, as sequenced in a study of cytomegalovirus exposure and HLA in healthy donors. PCR was performed using 60 Vbeta and 13 Jbeta primers. The data were produced by immunoSEQ multiplex PCR, yet TCRdb's version contains in-frame clones alone and is incomplete. The profile covers 95,000 to 130,000 clones, with roughly 9.9% appearing a single time and around 3% taken by the ten largest. Sequencing was performed on PBMCs. Source of these receptors: a man younger than 45 in good health and CMV-seronegative.

The rearrangement joins TRBV19 to TRBJ1-2; 8 nucleotides align to TRBD1. The length of the CDR3 is 15 residues. Germline V gene data show CDR1 as LNHDA and CDR2 as SQIVND (reference sequence). J lost 4 bases, V lost 5 bases, and 9 bases had no gene match. The CDR3 here is CASSPRTGNVYGYTF. In DNA, the CDR3 is TGTGCCAGTAGTCCTCGGACAGGGAACGTCTATGGCTACACCTTC.

This chain connects TRBV5-1 to TRBJ2-7; TRBD1 matches 8 bases. The V segment lost 4 bases and the J segment 5 bases; nucleotides outside the gene matches: 14. This CDR3 has 16 residues. Germline CDR1 and CDR2: SGHRS and YFSETQ. CDR3 region: CASSQRFGTGLNEQYF. The CDR3 region has the DNA TGCGCCAGCAGCCAGCGGTTTGGGACAGGTTTAAACGAGCAGTACTTC.

This clone was observed a few times. The V gene is TRBV19, the J gene TRBJ1-5; D uncertain. The CDR3 loop spans 15 amino acids. Germline V gene data show CDR1 as LNHDA and CDR2 as SQIVND (reference sequence). The germline V and J ends were trimmed by 6 bases and 3 bases, with 15 bases remaining between them. The CDR3 DNA follows: TGTGCCAGTAGGGGGAGCCCGAGGATCAATCAGCCCCAGCATTTT. Its protein is CASRGSPRINQPQHF.

This clone showed up just a few times. The chain links TRBV6-5 to TRBJ2-7; 8 nucleotides match TRBD1. CDR3 length: 14 residues. Trimming took 6 bases from V and 2 from J; bases not matched to a gene: 6. The germline CDR1 and CDR2 sequences are MNHEY and SVGAGI. The CDR3 sequence: CASSTGTGAYEQYF. The CDR3 DNA reads TGTGCCAGCAGCACCGGGACAGGAGCCTACGAGCAGTACTTC.

V is TRBV7-9 and J is TRBJ2-2; maybe TRBD1 (5 bases). V lost 2 bases and J lost 4, with 11 bases in between. The CDR3 contains 15 residues. Germline-derived CDR1 and CDR2 are SEHNR and FQNEAQ (reference sequence). The CDR3 is CASSLIQASTGELFF. CDR3 nucleotide sequence: TGTGCCAGCAGCTTAATACAGGCCAGCACCGGGGAGCTGTTTTTT. Combining the CDR3 with reference TRBV7-9 and TRBJ2-2 gives the whole variable domain DTGVSQNPRHKITKRGQNVTFRCDPISEHNRLYWYRQTLGQGPEFLTYFQNEAQLEKSRLLSDRFSAERPKGSFSTLEIQRTEQGDSAMYLCASSLIQASTGELFFGEGSRLTVL.